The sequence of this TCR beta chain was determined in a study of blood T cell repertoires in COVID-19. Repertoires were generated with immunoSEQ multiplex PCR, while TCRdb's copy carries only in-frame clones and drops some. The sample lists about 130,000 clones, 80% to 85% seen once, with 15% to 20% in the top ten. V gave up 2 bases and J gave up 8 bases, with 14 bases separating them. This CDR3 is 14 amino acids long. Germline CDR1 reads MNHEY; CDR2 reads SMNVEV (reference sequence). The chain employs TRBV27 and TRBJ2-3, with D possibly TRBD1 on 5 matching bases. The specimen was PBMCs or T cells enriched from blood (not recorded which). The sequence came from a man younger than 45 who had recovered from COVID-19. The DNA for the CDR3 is TGTGCCAGCAGTTTAGAACAGGCGGTCGCTACGCAGTATTTT. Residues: CASSLEQAVATQYF.